This TCR beta chain was identified in a study of blood T cell repertoires in COVID-19. Losses at the gene ends were 3 bases for V and 3 bases for J; bases not matched to a gene: 5. The CDR3 extends over 15 amino acids. Germline lookup yields CDR1 SGHRS and CDR2 YFSETQ. This clone came up once. Libraries were prepared by immunoSEQ multiplex PCR; TCRdb keeps only in-frame clonotypes and omits some of them. This table holds roughly 150,000 clones, under 95% found once. Sequenced sample: peripheral blood. This chain connects TRBV5-1 to TRBJ1-4; TRBD1 aligns across 7 bases. This clonotype was sampled from a man in his 60s with active or convalescent COVID-19. The CDR3 DNA follows: TGCGCCAGCAGCTCTTGGACAGGACCTAATGAAAAACTGTTTTTT. The encoded protein is CASSSWTGPNEKLFF. Full variable domain (rest looked up from reference TRBV5-1 and TRBJ1-4): KAGVTQTPRYLIKTRGQQVTLSCSPISGHRSVSWYQQTPGQGLQFLFEYFSETQRNKGNFPGRFSGRQFSNSRSEMNVSTLELGDSALYLCASSSWTGPNEKLFFGSGTQLSVL.